What follows is one T cell receptor (beta chain) and its context. Its antigen is unidentified. This sample was taken from a study of CD8 T cells in ankylosing spondylitis. Regarding the study as a whole: Ankylosing spondylitis blood appeared to carry a characteristic TCR beta motif of several highly homologous variants.

TCRdb reprocessed the 5' RACE reads via MiXCR and lists one record per CDR3 protein. The sample has some 700,000 distinct CDR3 sequences; around 20% are singletons. V lost 4 bases to trimming and J lost 6 bases; unmatched junction nucleotides: 9. Germline CDR1 is SGHNT and CDR2 is YYREEE (reference sequence). The CDR3 is 17 residues long. The receptor was isolated from a male donor with ankylosing spondylitis. The sample was blood, either unsorted or a sorted T cell fraction (not recorded which). The J gene is TRBJ2-1, the V gene TRBV5-4; 14 positions agree with TRBD2. Written as DNA, the CDR3 is TGTGCCAGCAGCCCCATGTATGGGACTAGCGGGGGCAATGAGCAGTTCTTC. Translated, it gives CASSPMYGTSGGNEQFF.